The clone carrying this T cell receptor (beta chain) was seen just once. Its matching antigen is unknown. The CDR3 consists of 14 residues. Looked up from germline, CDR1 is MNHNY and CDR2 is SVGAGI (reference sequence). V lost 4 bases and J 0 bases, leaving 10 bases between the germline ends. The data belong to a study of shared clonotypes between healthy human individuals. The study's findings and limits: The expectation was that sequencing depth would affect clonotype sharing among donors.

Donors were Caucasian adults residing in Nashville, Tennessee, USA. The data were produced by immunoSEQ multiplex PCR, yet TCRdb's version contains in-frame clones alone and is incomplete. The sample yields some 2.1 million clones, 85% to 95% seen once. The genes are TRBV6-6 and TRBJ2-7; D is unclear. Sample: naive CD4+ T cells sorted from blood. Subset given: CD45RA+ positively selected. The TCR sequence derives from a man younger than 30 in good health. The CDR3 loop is CASSSQRSSYEQYF. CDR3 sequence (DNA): TGTGCCAGCAGTTCCCAGAGGAGCTCCTACGAGCAGTACTTC.